This T cell receptor beta chain was captured in a study of blood T cell repertoires in COVID-19. TCRdb's copy holds only in-frame clones and misses some; the assay was immunoSEQ multiplex PCR. Among roughly 170,000 clones listed, 70% to 90% were seen once. CDR1 is MRHNA, CDR2 SNTAGT, per germline. This CDR3 is 15 amino acids long. The germline V and J ends were trimmed by 7 bases and 0 bases, with 15 bases remaining between them. This clonotype originated in a man between 35 and 55 years old with active or convalescent COVID-19. Specimen: peripheral blood. The rearrangement links TRBV6-4 to TRBJ1-1; D ambiguous. The CDR3 is CASKTEDSLNTEAFF. In DNA, the CDR3 is TGTGCCAGCAAGACCGAGGACTCCTTGAACACTGAAGCTTTCTTT.